A single sample gave rise to the 18 T cell receptor beta chains below, sequenced in a study of blood T cell repertoires in COVID-19. Assay used: immunoSEQ multiplex PCR; TCRdb lists only in-frame clones, some missing. The data contain about 160,000 clones, 70% to 90% of them singletons. Sample: PBMCs or T cells enriched from blood (not recorded which). These receptors all come from a woman aged 50 to 65 who had recovered from COVID-19.

The chain joins TRBV23-1 to TRBJ1-1, with D possibly matching TRBD1 (5 bases). TRBV23-1 is identified as an open reading frame with a role that is uncertain. This CDR3 has 14 residues. Trimming pared 11 bases from V and 1 base from J, leaving 17 bases between. CDR3 amino acids: CAEETDHPNTEAFF. CDR3 nucleotides: TGCGCCGAAGAGACAGATCACCCGAACACTGAAGCTTTCTTT.

This sequence joins TRBV5-1 and TRBJ2-3; 9 bases are shared with TRBD2. The CDR3 has 16 residues. Per germline, CDR1 SGHRS and CDR2 YFSETQ. V trimming: 4 bases; J trimming: 4 bases; junction bases outside the gene matches: 10. The chain's CDR3 is CASSGDRLAVADTQYF. CDR3 DNA: TGCGCCAGCAGCGGCGATAGACTAGCGGTGGCAGATACGCAGTATTTT.

The V call is TRBV9, the J call TRBJ2-3; no clear D gene. Germline V gene data show CDR1 as SGDLS and CDR2 as YYNGEE. Trimming removed 4 bases at V and 5 bases at J, with 14 bases between. CDR3 length: 14 amino acids. CDR3 in amino acids: CASSSPILVDTQYF. The DNA of the CDR3 is TGTGCCAGCAGCTCACCTATCTTAGTAGATACGCAGTATTTT.

The chain uses TRBV28 and TRBJ1-5; D is uncertain. Germline assignment: CDR1 MDHEN and CDR2 SYDVKM. The CDR3 is 15 residues long. V was shortened by 4 bases and J by 6 bases, with 16 bases between the two germline ends. The DNA for the CDR3 is TGTGCCAGCAGTTCCGACCAACAAGGCGGTCAGCCCCAGCATTTT. This encodes CASSSDQQGGQPQHF.

The gene calls are TRBV28 and TRBJ2-1; TRBD2 matches 8 bases. Germline CDR1 MDHEN, CDR2 SYDVKM. The length of the CDR3 is 15 residues. V shed 7 bases and J 7 bases; nucleotides not matched to a gene: 12. CDR3 in DNA: TGTGCCAGCATACTCTCTCGGGGGGGCCGTAATGAGCAGTTCTTC. It encodes CASILSRGGRNEQFF. Full variable domain (rest looked up from reference TRBV28 and TRBJ2-1): DVKVTQSSRYLVKRTGEKVFLECVQDMDHENMFWYRQDPGLGLRLIYFSYDVKMKEKGDIPEGYSVSREKKERFSLILESASTNQTSMYLCASILSRGGRNEQFFGPGTRLTVL.

Of note for this clone: The junction does not match germline at one end; this may be a read error. The V and J genes are TRBV4-3 and TRBJ2-3; the D gene is possibly TRBD1 (5 bases). This CDR3 spans 10 amino acids. Per the germline V gene, CDR1 is LGHNA and CDR2 is YSLEER. The CDR3 is CASSQDGPGF. The CDR3 DNA reads TGCGCCAGCAGCCAAGATGGGCCAGGGTTT.

V usage is TRBV12-3 or TRBV12-4 and J usage is TRBJ1-1; D call uncertain. CDR3 size: 11 residues. V gave up 5 bases and J gave up 8 bases, with 9 bases separating them. The CDR3 DNA follows: TGTGCCAGCAGTGGTAAACAAGAAGCTTTCTTT. It codes for CASSGKQEAFF.

The chain joins TRBV10-3 to TRBJ2-3, with unresolved D. The CDR3 loop spans 12 amino acids. Germline V gene sequence: CDR1 ENHRY, CDR2 SYGVKD. Trimming stripped 8 bases from V and 1 base from J, with 7 bases between. DNA for the CDR3: TGTGCCATCTCTCGGGGCACAGATACGCAGTATTTT. Protein sequence: CAISRGTDTQYF.

The V and J genes are TRBV7-2 and TRBJ1-2; possibly TRBD1 for D (5 bases). V lost 0 bases to trimming and J lost 8 bases, with 13 bases between them. Germline V gene data show CDR1 as SGHTA and CDR2 as FQGNSA. The CDR3 totals 14 residues. DNA for the CDR3: TGTGCCAGCAGCTTAGCGGGGGGGGACGCCGGCTACACCTTC. The encoded protein is CASSLAGGDAGYTF.

This rearrangement joins TRBV4-1 to TRBJ1-1; 7 bases match TRBD1. Per the germline V gene, CDR1 is MGHRA and CDR2 is YSYEKL. The V gene end was trimmed by 2 bases and the J gene end by 10 bases; junction bases not matched to a gene: 1. The CDR3 consists of 11 residues. CDR3 amino acids: CASSQQGVAFF. DNA of the CDR3: TGCGCCAGCAGCCAACAGGGGGTAGCTTTCTTT.

This clone was detected only a few times. The chain joins TRBV5-6 to TRBJ1-6; D call uncertain. Germline lookup yields CDR1 SGHDT and CDR2 YYEEEE. With 4 bases removed from V and 10 bases from J, the gap between germline ends came to 18 bases. There are 15 residues in the CDR3. For the CDR3, the DNA is TGTGCCAGCAGCACCGCTGTGACAACCTCCTCACCCCTCCACTTT. Translating gives CASSTAVTTSSPLHF.

The genes are TRBV6-5 and TRBJ2-1; D is possibly TRBD2 (6 bases). V lost 1 base and J lost 6, with 16 bases in between. Germline assignment: CDR1 MNHEY and CDR2 SVGAGI. The length of the CDR3 is 16 residues. CDR3 DNA sequence: TGTGCCAGCAGTTACTACCCAGCGGGTAGGGCCAATGAGCAGTTCTTC. This gives the protein CASSYYPAGRANEQFF.

The gene calls are TRBV5-1 and TRBJ1-6, with 7 bases lining up with TRBD1. Germline V lookup: CDR1 SGHRS, CDR2 YFSETQ. The CDR3 covers 15 residues. The V and J ends lost 3 bases and 5 bases, in that order; junction bases with no gene match: 5. CDR3 DNA sequence: TGCGCCAGCAGCTCAGCCGGGACAGATAATTCACCCCTCCACTTT. It codes for CASSSAGTDNSPLHF.

The chain joins TRBV28 to TRBJ2-3, with D perhaps matching TRBD2 (7 bases). Trimming cost V 3 bases and J 0 bases, with 13 bases left between them. The CDR3 extends over 16 amino acids. Per the germline V gene, CDR1 is MDHEN and CDR2 is SYDVKM. CDR3 loop: CASSLGGGSSTDTQYF. The CDR3 bases are TGTGCCAGCAGTTTGGGGGGGGGCTCTAGCACAGATACGCAGTATTTT.

This chain connects TRBV7-2 to TRBJ1-2, with a weak D call TRBD1 (6 bases). Trimming took 5 bases from V and 0 from J, leaving 13 bases between them. This CDR3 comprises 15 residues. Germline CDR1 reads SGHTA; CDR2 reads FQGNSA. CDR3 amino acids: CASSPRTAPNYGYTF. CDR3 coding DNA: TGTGCCAGCAGCCCCCGGACAGCCCCTAACTATGGCTACACCTTC. Based on the CDR3 plus reference TRBV7-2 and TRBJ1-2, the full variable domain is GAGVSQSPSNKVTEKGKDVELRCDPISGHTALYWYRQSLGQGLEFLIYFQGNSAPDKSGLPSDRFSAERTGGSVSTLTIQRTQQEDSAVYLCASSPRTAPNYGYTFGSGTRLTVV.

V usage is TRBV15 and J usage is TRBJ2-3; 14 bases are a match to TRBD2. V lost 5 bases, J lost 3 bases, and 28 bases stayed unmatched. The CDR3 covers 24 residues. CDR1 and CDR2 from the germline V gene are LNHNV and YYDKDF (reference sequence). In nucleotides, the CDR3 is TGTGCCACCAGCCCTCTACTATTAGACAGACCGGGACTAGCGGGAGAGGGAAGAACAGATACGCAGTATTTT. Protein sequence: CATSPLLLDRPGLAGEGRTDTQYF.

The chain is built from TRBV6-2 or TRBV6-3 and TRBJ1-5; TRBD1 matches at 12 bases. CDR1 and CDR2 (germline): MNHEY, SVGEGT. The CDR3 loop spans 17 amino acids. After removal of 1 base from V and 11 bases from J, the junction contained 12 bases not matched to a gene. The CDR3 sequence: CASSYFAPGTGGSAQHF. DNA of the CDR3: TGTGCCAGCAGTTACTTCGCCCCCGGGACAGGGGGCTCGGCCCAGCATTTT.

The chain joins TRBV15 to TRBJ1-1; 9 bases are shared with TRBD1. Trimming removed 6 bases from V and 5 bases from J; junction bases left unmatched: 13. The CDR3 has 16 amino acids. Germline V gives CDR1 LNHNV, CDR2 YYDKDF (reference sequence). The chain's CDR3 is CATRLLPGQGRTEAFF. CDR3 nucleotide sequence: TGTGCCACCAGGCTCCTTCCGGGACAGGGTAGGACTGAAGCTTTCTTT.